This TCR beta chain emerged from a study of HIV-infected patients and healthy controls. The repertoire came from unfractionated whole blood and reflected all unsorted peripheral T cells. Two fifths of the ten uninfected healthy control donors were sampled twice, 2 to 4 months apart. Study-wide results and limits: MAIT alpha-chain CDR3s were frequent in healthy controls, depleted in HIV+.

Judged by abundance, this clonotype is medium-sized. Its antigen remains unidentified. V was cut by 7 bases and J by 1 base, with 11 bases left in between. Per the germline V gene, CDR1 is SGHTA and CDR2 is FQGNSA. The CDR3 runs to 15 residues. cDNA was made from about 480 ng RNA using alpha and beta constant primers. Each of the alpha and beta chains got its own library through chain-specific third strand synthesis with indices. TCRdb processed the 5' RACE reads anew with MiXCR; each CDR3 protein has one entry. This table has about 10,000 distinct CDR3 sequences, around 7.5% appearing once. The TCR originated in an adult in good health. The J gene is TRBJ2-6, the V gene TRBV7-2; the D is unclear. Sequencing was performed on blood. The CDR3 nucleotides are TGTGCCAGCAAAGGGCAGCCTTCTGGGGCCAACGTCCTGACTTTC. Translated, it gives CASKGQPSGANVLTF.